Shown below are 20 T cell receptor beta chains from a single sample sequenced in a study of blood T cell repertoires in COVID-19. Profiled with immunoSEQ multiplex PCR; TCRdb holds only in-frame clones, not every one. Among hundreds of thousands of clones, 83% were seen once, and the ten largest hold more than 4.5%. Material: PBMCs or T cells enriched from blood (not recorded which). The receptors originated from a woman aged 50 to 65 who had been exposed to COVID-19.

This clone was counted once. V is TRBV30 and J is TRBJ1-6, with D unresolved. The CDR3 is 17 residues long. V lost 0 bases, J lost 8 bases, and 20 bases lay in between. From germline, CDR1 is GTSNPN and CDR2 SVGIG (reference sequence). The CDR3 region has the DNA TGTGCCTGGAGTGTCCGGAGAGCCGGGTTTCACCATTCACCCCTCCACTTT. It specifies CAWSVRRAGFHHSPLHF.

About this clone itself: One junction end disagrees with the germline gene, perhaps due to a read error. This chain connects TRBV19 to TRBJ1-6; D remains unclear. CDR3 length: 15 amino acids. The V gene's germline CDR1 is LNHDA and CDR2 SQIVND (reference sequence). CDR3 sequence: CASSTEPSYDSPLHF. CDR3 bases: TGTGCCAGTAGCACCGAGCCCTCCTATGATTCACCCCTCCACTTT.

Only a few counts were recorded for this clone. J is TRBJ1-1 and V is TRBV12-3 or TRBV12-4, with D possibly being TRBD1 (5 bases). The length of the CDR3 is 13 residues. V dropped 5 bases and J dropped 11 bases, with 18 bases sitting between them. The CDR3: CASSPDSPRGAFF. DNA for the CDR3: TGTGCCAGCAGTCCCGACAGTCCTCGTGGGGCTTTCTTT.

As DNA, the CDR3 is TGTGCCATCACTTCTGGACTAGCGGGGGGATTATACAATGAGCAGTTCTTC. It codes for CAITSGLAGGLYNEQFF. V is TRBV10-3 and J is TRBJ2-1; TRBD2 matches at 14 bases. The trim removed 7 bases at V and 4 bases at J, leaving 9 bases unmatched. The germline gives CDR1 ENHRY, CDR2 SYGVKD. This CDR3 has 17 residues.

This chain connects TRBV15 to TRBJ1-4, with D maybe TRBD1 (5 bases). Germline CDR1 reads LNHNV; CDR2 reads YYDKDF (reference sequence). CDR3 length: 15 amino acids. V lost 1 base and J lost 8, with 14 bases in between. The CDR3 sequence: CATSRGGQVREKLFF. In DNA, the CDR3 is TGTGCCACCAGCAGAGGGGGCCAAGTACGCGAAAAACTGTTTTTT.

This chain uses TRBV28 with TRBJ1-1; D call uncertain. Trimming took 7 bases from V and 3 from J, leaving 15 bases between them. Germline CDR1 and CDR2: MDHEN and SYDVKM. This CDR3 is built from 14 residues. The CDR3 spells CASITGGSDTEAFF. CDR3 in DNA: TGTGCCAGCATTACCGGAGGGTCGGACACTGAAGCTTTCTTT.

The chain carries TRBV4-2 and TRBJ2-2; tentative D call: TRBD2 (6 bases). Germline CDR1 reads LGHNA; CDR2 reads YNFKEQ. The CDR3 is 14 residues long. V lost 4 bases and J 7 bases, leaving 13 bases between the germline ends. The CDR3 nucleotides read TGTGCCAGCAGCCCTAATCGGGGGATCGGGGAGCTGTTTTTT. Encoded protein: CASSPNRGIGELFF.

The V gene is TRBV7-9, the J gene TRBJ1-2; no reliable D call. CDR3 length equals 11 residues. The ends were cut back, 2 bases at V and 7 bases at J, with 5 bases in the middle. The V gene's germline CDR1 is SEHNR and CDR2 FQNEAQ (reference sequence). The CDR3 sequence is CASSLSAGYTF. Here the CDR3 DNA reads TGTGCCAGCAGCTTAAGCGCTGGCTACACCTTC.

The V and J genes are TRBV7-9 and TRBJ2-7, with TRBD1 identical over 7 bases. CDR3 size: 14 residues. The V gene end was trimmed by 4 bases and the J gene end by 2 bases; junction bases not matched to a gene: 5. Looked up from germline, CDR1 is SEHNR and CDR2 is FQNEAQ (reference sequence). The CDR3 region is CASSSGTDPYEQYF. The CDR3, as DNA: TGTGCCAGCAGCTCCGGGACAGATCCCTACGAGCAGTACTTC.

The rearrangement joins TRBV10-3 to TRBJ2-5, with D tentatively TRBD2 (6 bases). Trimming left V 10 bases short and J 3 bases short, with 9 bases between. The V gene's germline CDR1 is ENHRY and CDR2 SYGVKD. This CDR3 is built from 11 residues. CDR3: CATGVKETQYF. CDR3 bases: TGTGCCACGGGGGTAAAAGAGACCCAGTACTTC.

This sequence joins TRBV6-2 or TRBV6-3 and TRBJ2-7; D possibly corresponds to TRBD2 (6 bases). The V and J ends lost 0 bases and 2 bases respectively, with 14 bases between them. Germline V gene sequence: CDR1 MNHEY, CDR2 SVGEGT. CDR3 length: 16 residues. The CDR3: CASSYSSEGGTYEQYF. CDR3 DNA: TGTGCCAGCAGTTACTCGTCGGAGGGCGGGACCTACGAGCAGTACTTC.

This chain connects TRBV3-1 (or the pseudogene TRBV3-2) to TRBJ1-6, with D possibly TRBD1 on 5 matching bases. Trimming cost V 5 bases and J 6 bases, with 11 bases left between them. The CDR3 contains 14 residues. Looked up from germline, CDR1 is LGHDT and CDR2 is YNNKEL (reference sequence). For the CDR3, the DNA is TGTGCCAGCAGCGCGACAGTTAGTAATTCACCCCTCCACTTT. It yields the protein CASSATVSNSPLHF.

CDR3 region: CASAHSLGQGDLSEKLFF. The CDR3 DNA reads as TGTGCCAGCGCCCATTCGCTGGGACAGGGGGACCTAAGCGAAAAACTGTTTTTT. The rearrangement links TRBV11-3 to TRBJ1-4; 11 bases are shared with TRBD1. This CDR3 has 18 amino acids. Germline CDR1 reads SGHNT; CDR2 reads YENEEA. V gave up 8 bases and J gave up 8 bases; unmatched junction bases: 19.

The chain recombines TRBV7-2 with TRBJ2-1, with a tentative D call TRBD2 (5 bases). V was clipped by 5 bases and J by 7 bases, with 9 bases between them. This CDR3 spans 12 amino acids. CDR1 is SGHTA, CDR2 FQGNSA, per germline. The CDR3 DNA reads TGTGCCAGCAGCCCCGGGGTTAATGAGCAGTTCTTC. This codes for CASSPGVNEQFF.

The chain is built from TRBV7-9 and TRBJ1-4; 7 nucleotides match TRBD1. This CDR3 has 18 residues. V lost 5 bases, J lost 6 bases, and 18 bases stayed unmatched. Germline V gene sequence: CDR1 SEHNR, CDR2 FQNEAQ (reference sequence). CDR3: CASSPPPGQQEEYEKLFF. For the CDR3, the DNA is TGTGCCAGCAGCCCCCCGCCGGGACAGCAGGAGGAGTATGAAAAACTGTTTTTT.

This chain links TRBV5-6 with TRBJ2-7; perhaps TRBD2 as D (5 bases). Germline-derived CDR1 and CDR2 are SGHDT and YYEEEE. Trimming removed 0 bases at V and 6 bases at J, with 7 bases between. CDR3 size: 12 residues. CDR3 nucleotide sequence: TGTGCCAGCAGCTTGGGTGGGAGCGAGCAGTACTTC. This encodes CASSLGGSEQYF.

The chain couples TRBV7-2 to TRBJ1-4; no clear D. Germline V CDR1 and CDR2: SGHTA, FQGNSA. V was cut by 5 bases and J by 7 bases, with 11 bases left in between. The CDR3 length is 13 residues. The CDR3 spells CASSLRMAEKLFF. In DNA form, the CDR3 reads TGTGCCAGCAGCCTCCGAATGGCTGAAAAACTGTTTTTT.

The chain joins TRBV24-1 to TRBJ2-3; no clear D gene. The CDR3 totals 14 residues. The germline V gene encodes CDR1 KGHDR and CDR2 SFDVKD. Trimming shortened V by 7 bases and J by 1 base, and 11 bases separated the two germline ends. In DNA form, the CDR3 reads TGTGCCACCAGCCCTAGTCTCCGCACAGATACGCAGTATTTT. It codes for CATSPSLRTDTQYF.

The chain employs TRBV5-1 and TRBJ2-3; the match to TRBD1 covers 7 bases. V lost 4 bases to trimming and J lost 6 bases; unmatched junction nucleotides: 17. The CDR3 spans 17 residues. CDR1 and CDR2 from the germline V gene are SGHRS and YFSETQ. CDR3 loop: CASSTGTARPSLDTQYF. The CDR3 DNA sequence: TGCGCCAGCAGCACCGGGACAGCTCGCCCCTCCTTGGATACGCAGTATTTT.

In its sample, this clone was seen once. The chain links TRBV2 to TRBJ1-4, with D maybe TRBD1 (5 bases). V shed 1 base and J shed 4 bases, with 10 bases lying between them. The CDR3 spans 15 residues. The germline V gene has CDR1 SNHLY and CDR2 FYNNEI. The CDR3 nucleotides are TGTGCCAGCAGTGAAGGCCAGGGCTATAATGAAAAACTGTTTTTT. The encoded protein is CASSEGQGYNEKLFF.